The 8 T cell receptor beta chains in this list originate from one sample, sequenced in a study of cytomegalovirus exposure and HLA in healthy donors. PCR was performed using 60 Vbeta and 13 Jbeta primers. Here immunoSEQ multiplex PCR was the method, and the copy in TCRdb shows in-frame clones only, minus some. This sample has under 95,000 clones, with roughly 80% found just once. The sample consisted of PBMCs. These TCRs come from a woman aged 40 to 50 in good health and CMV-seropositive.

This chain links TRBV5-1 with TRBJ2-1; 7 nucleotides match TRBD1. This CDR3 comprises 14 residues. J gave up 3 bases and V 4 bases, and 4 bases lay outside the gene matches. The germline gives CDR1 SGHRS, CDR2 YFSETQ. Here the CDR3 reads CASSPGQIYNEQFF. In nucleotides, the CDR3 is TGCGCCAGCAGCCCGGGACAGATCTACAATGAGCAGTTCTTC. The whole variable domain, remainder taken from reference TRBV5-1 and TRBJ2-1, is KAGVTQTPRYLIKTRGQQVTLSCSPISGHRSVSWYQQTPGQGLQFLFEYFSETQRNKGNFPGRFSGRQFSNSRSEMNVSTLELGDSALYLCASSPGQIYNEQFFGPGTRLTVL.

The J gene is TRBJ2-1, the V gene TRBV5-4; D remains ambiguous. The germline gives CDR1 SGHNT, CDR2 YYREEE (reference sequence). The length of the CDR3 is 16 residues. The germline V and J ends were trimmed by 4 bases and 0 bases, with 14 bases remaining between them. The CDR3 sequence: CASSHFLPNSYNEQFF. In nucleotides, the CDR3 is TGTGCCAGCAGCCACTTTTTGCCCAACTCCTACAATGAGCAGTTCTTC.

This rearrangement joins TRBV29-1 to TRBJ1-2, with D hard to call. Germline V gene lookup returns CDR1 SQVTM and CDR2 ANQGSEA. Trimming cost V 1 base and J 8 bases, with 14 bases left between them. This CDR3 is 13 amino acids long. In DNA, the CDR3 is TGCAGCGTTGAAGCCGGTGGAGGGAACGGCTACACCTTC. It translates to CSVEAGGGNGYTF.

This clone was detected only a few times. The chain is built from TRBV5-1 and TRBJ2-1; 8 positions match TRBD1. The J segment lost 8 bases and the V segment lost 3 bases, leaving 4 bases of the junction unmatched. Germline loops: CDR1 SGHRS, CDR2 YFSETQ. This CDR3 is 13 amino acids long. The CDR3 region has the DNA TGCGCCAGCAGCTCGACAGGGGTTCATGAGCAGTTCTTC. Amino acid sequence: CASSSTGVHEQFF.

A single count supports this clone. V gene TRBV6-5 combines with J gene TRBJ2-7; the D gene is possibly TRBD1 (5 bases). CDR1 and CDR2 (germline): MNHEY, SVGAGI. Between the trimmed V and J ends, which lost 4 bases and 7 bases, there was a span of 23 bases. There are 16 residues in the CDR3. For the CDR3, the DNA is TGTGCCAGCAGTTCCAGGCGGACGAAAGGGGAAACAGAGCAGTACTTC. Its translation is CASSSRRTKGETEQYF.

This chain links TRBV7-6 with TRBJ1-1, with D uncertain. The CDR3 has 13 amino acids. With 5 bases removed from V and 0 bases from J, the gap between germline ends came to 7 bases. Per the germline V gene, CDR1 is SGHVS and CDR2 is FNYEAQ. CDR3 sequence (DNA): TGTGCCAGCAGCCCTGTCTTGAACACTGAAGCTTTCTTT. Its translation is CASSPVLNTEAFF.

The chain couples TRBV7-6 to TRBJ2-1, with 8 bases that match TRBD1. The CDR3 runs to 16 residues. Germline V gives CDR1 SGHVS, CDR2 FNYEAQ. Trimming removed 5 bases from V and 3 bases from J; junction bases left unmatched: 9. In DNA, the CDR3 is TGTGCCAGCAGCGTCGCGGCAGGGGGCGGCTACAATGAGCAGTTCTTC. It translates to CASSVAAGGGYNEQFF. Full variable domain (rest looked up from reference TRBV7-6 and TRBJ2-1): GAGVSQSPRYKVTKRGQDVALRCDPISGHVSLYWYRQALGQGPEFLTYFNYEAQQDKSGLPNDRFSAERPEGSISTLTIQRTEQRDSAMYRCASSVAAGGGYNEQFFGPGTRLTVL.

This chain joins TRBV18 and TRBJ2-7, with 7 bases fitting TRBD2. Trimming at V came to 1 base and at J to 2 bases, leaving 2 bases not matched to a gene. The germline V gene encodes CDR1 KGHSH and CDR2 LQKENI. The CDR3 loop spans 14 amino acids. The CDR3: CASSPQGGAYEQYF. The DNA for the CDR3 is TGTGCCAGCTCACCACAGGGAGGGGCCTACGAGCAGTACTTC.